A single sample is the source of the 8 T cell receptor beta chains below, sequenced in a study of beta chain features in type 1 diabetes listed by TCRdb under 2018. The method behind the library was the immunoSEQ multiplex PCR assay. All of the isolated RNA was reverse transcribed with the High Capacity cDNA Reverse Transcription Kit, so expressed TCRB transcripts were sequenced. The table comes from immuneACCESS by way of TCRdb, which keeps in-frame sequences with V and J called. Part of the clones is missing from these tables; in studies checked, under half for an unresolved V gene and the rest for unknown reasons. The sample table shows some 270,000 clones, and roughly 15% are seen once. Together, the top ten hold about 0.027% of the sample. Sequencing was carried out using naive CD4+ T cells from blood. The cell subset or site label, as the study defines it: true naive CD4+ T cells. The receptors originated from a woman in her 40s in good health.

This clone was picked up a small number of times. The CDR3 sequence: CASSQGLRESSYEQYF. The DNA for the CDR3 is TGCGCCAGCAGCCAGGGACTCAGGGAGAGCTCCTACGAGCAGTACTTC. This sequence joins TRBV4-1 and TRBJ2-7; D is possibly TRBD2 (6 bases). CDR1 is MGHRA and CDR2 is YSYEKL in the germline V gene. CDR3 length equals 16 residues. V dropped 3 bases and J dropped 0 bases, with 15 bases sitting between them.

The sample holds a few counts of this clone. V and J are TRBV7-9 and TRBJ2-2; D remains unclear. Trimming removed 4 bases from V and 10 bases from J, with 13 bases in between. CDR1 is SEHNR and CDR2 is FQNEAQ in the germline V gene (reference sequence). The CDR3 loop spans 13 amino acids. CDR3 residues: CASSSGTPEELFF. The CDR3 nucleotides read TGTGCCAGCAGCTCGGGTACACCGGAGGAGCTGTTTTTT.

The gene calls are TRBV2 and TRBJ1-2, with TRBD1 matching over 10 bases. V gave up 8 bases and J gave up 5 bases; unmatched junction bases: 2. Looked up from germline, CDR1 is SNHLY and CDR2 is FYNNEI. The CDR3 totals 12 residues. Here the CDR3 reads CASEGQGYGYTF. The CDR3 coding sequence is TGTGCCAGCGAGGGACAGGGGTATGGCTACACCTTC.

This clone was observed a few times. The chain recombines TRBV9 with TRBJ2-7, with D tentatively TRBD1 (6 bases). The CDR3 spans 15 residues. Germline lookup yields CDR1 SGDLS and CDR2 YYNGEE. Trimming cost V 0 bases and J 0 bases, with 10 bases left between them. CDR3 nucleotides: TGTGCCAGCAGCGTAGGAGCGACAGGCTCCTACGAGCAGTACTTC. Translation: CASSVGATGSYEQYF.

The V call is TRBV5-1, the J call TRBJ1-2, with TRBD1 matching 8 bases. CDR1 and CDR2 from the germline V gene are SGHRS and YFSETQ. The length of the CDR3 is 12 residues. The ends lost 4 bases at V and 8 bases at J; junction bases unmatched: 4. The CDR3 nucleotides read TGCGCCAGCAGCCTACAGGGGGAGGGCTACACCTTC. Translation gives CASSLQGEGYTF.

The gene calls are TRBV21-1 and TRBJ2-5; TRBD1, the table's D call, was not compared with the DNA. TRBV21-1 is classified as a pseudogene. The CDR3 extends over 16 amino acids. This CDR3 is CASIPSNGRGQETQYF. CDR3 DNA sequence: TGTGCCAGCATCCCAAGCAATGGCAGGGGACAAGAGACCCAGTACTTC.

There are a few counts of this clone. The chain has TRBV10-3 and TRBJ1-1, with 7 bases fitting TRBD1. The V gene's germline CDR1 is ENHRY and CDR2 SYGVKD. V was pared by 8 bases and J by 5 bases, with 14 bases of the junction left unmatched. CDR3 length equals 15 residues. The CDR3 region has the DNA TGTGCCATCTCTTTGGCAGGGGGTGGCGGGACTGAAGCTTTCTTT. Amino acid sequence: CAISLAGGGGTEAFF.

The chain carries TRBV19 and TRBJ2-3; D is possibly TRBD2 (7 bases). The CDR3 contains 12 residues. Trimming cost V 9 bases and J 6 bases, with 13 bases left between them. CDR1 is LNHDA, CDR2 SQIVND, per germline (reference sequence). The CDR3 loop is CASDEGGDTQYF. CDR3 bases: TGTGCCAGCGACGAGGGGGGGGATACGCAGTATTTT.